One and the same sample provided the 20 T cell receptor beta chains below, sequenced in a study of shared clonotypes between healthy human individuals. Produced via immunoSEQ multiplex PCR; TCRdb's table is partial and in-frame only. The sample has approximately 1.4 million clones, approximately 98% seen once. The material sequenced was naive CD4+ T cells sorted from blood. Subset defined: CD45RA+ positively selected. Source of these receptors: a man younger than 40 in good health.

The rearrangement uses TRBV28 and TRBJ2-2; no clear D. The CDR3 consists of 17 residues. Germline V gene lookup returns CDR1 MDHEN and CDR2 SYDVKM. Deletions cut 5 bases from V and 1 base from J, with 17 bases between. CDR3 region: CASSPSTVSENTGELFF. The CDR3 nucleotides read TGTGCCAGCAGTCCCTCGACCGTTTCCGAGAACACCGGGGAGCTGTTTTTT.

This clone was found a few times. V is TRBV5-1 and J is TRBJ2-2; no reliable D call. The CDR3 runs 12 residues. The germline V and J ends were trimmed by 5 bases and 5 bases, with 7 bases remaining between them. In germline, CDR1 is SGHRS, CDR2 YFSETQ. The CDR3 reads CASSASTGELFF. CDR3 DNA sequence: TGCGCCAGCAGTGCAAGTACCGGGGAGCTGTTTTTT.

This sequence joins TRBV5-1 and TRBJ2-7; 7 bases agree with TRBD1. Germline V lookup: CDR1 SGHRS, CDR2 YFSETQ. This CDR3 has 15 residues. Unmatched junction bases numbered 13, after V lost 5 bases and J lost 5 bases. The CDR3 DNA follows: TGCGCCAGCAGAGTCGAGGGGGCCTGGAGGAACGAGCAGTACTTC. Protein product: CASRVEGAWRNEQYF.

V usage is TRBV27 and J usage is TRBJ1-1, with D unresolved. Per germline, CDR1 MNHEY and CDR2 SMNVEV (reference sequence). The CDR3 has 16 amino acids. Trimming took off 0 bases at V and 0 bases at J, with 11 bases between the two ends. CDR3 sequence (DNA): TGTGCCAGCAGTTTATCGTACGAGGGTTTGAACACTGAAGCTTTCTTT. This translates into CASSLSYEGLNTEAFF.

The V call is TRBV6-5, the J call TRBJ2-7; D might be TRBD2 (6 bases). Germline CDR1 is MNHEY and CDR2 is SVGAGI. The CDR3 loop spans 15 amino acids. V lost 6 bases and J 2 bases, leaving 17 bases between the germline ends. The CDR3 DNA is TGTGCCAGCAGCAACCCGGGGGACCGAACCTACGAGCAGTACTTC. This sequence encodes CASSNPGDRTYEQYF.

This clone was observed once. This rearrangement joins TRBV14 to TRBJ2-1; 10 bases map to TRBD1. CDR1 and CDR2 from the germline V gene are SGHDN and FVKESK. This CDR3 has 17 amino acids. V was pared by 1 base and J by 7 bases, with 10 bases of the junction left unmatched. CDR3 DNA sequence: TGTGCCAGCAGCCAAGTAGGAGGGACAGGGGCGGTGAATGAGCAGTTCTTC. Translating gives CASSQVGGTGAVNEQFF.

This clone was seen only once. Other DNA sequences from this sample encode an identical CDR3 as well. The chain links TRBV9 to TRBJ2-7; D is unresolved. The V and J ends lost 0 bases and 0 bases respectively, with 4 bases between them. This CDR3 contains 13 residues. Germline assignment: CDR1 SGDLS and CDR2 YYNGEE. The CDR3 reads CASSVAPSYEQYF. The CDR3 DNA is TGTGCCAGCAGCGTAGCCCCCTCCTACGAGCAGTACTTC.

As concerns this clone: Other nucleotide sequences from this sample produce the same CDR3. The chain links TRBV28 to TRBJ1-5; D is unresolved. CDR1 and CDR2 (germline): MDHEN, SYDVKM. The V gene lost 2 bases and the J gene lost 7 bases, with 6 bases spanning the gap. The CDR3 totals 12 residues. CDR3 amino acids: CASSLRVQPQHF. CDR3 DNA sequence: TGTGCCAGCAGTTTAAGGGTCCAGCCCCAGCATTTT.

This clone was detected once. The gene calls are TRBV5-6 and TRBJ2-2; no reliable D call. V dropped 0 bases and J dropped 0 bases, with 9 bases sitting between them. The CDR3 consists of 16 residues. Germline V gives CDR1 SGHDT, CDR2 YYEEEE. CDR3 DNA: TGTGCCAGCAGCTTGGTTGTGGGGACGAACACCGGGGAGCTGTTTTTT. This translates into CASSLVVGTNTGELFF.

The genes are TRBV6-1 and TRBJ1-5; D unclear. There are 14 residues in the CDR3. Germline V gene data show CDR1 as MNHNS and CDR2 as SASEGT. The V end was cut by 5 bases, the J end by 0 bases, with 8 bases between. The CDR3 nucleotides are TGTGCCAGCAGTCCCACAAATAGCAATCAGCCCCAGCATTTT. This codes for CASSPTNSNQPQHF.

CDR3 amino acids: CSAGQTYEQYF. CDR3 bases: TGCAGTGCCGGACAAACCTACGAGCAGTACTTC. The V call is TRBV20-1, the J call TRBJ2-7; TRBD1 is a possible D gene (5 bases). Germline CDR1 is DFQATT and CDR2 is SNEGSKA (reference sequence). Trimming cost V 6 bases and J 2 bases, with 8 bases left between them. This CDR3 spans 11 amino acids.

In nucleotides, the CDR3 is TGTGCCAGCTCACCCGGCTCACTGAGGAATGAGCAGTTCTTC. This encodes CASSPGSLRNEQFF. The chain is built from TRBV18 and TRBJ2-1; D gene ambiguous. This CDR3 contains 14 residues. V was trimmed by 3 bases and J by 7 bases, leaving 13 bases between them. The V gene's germline CDR1 is KGHSH and CDR2 LQKENI.

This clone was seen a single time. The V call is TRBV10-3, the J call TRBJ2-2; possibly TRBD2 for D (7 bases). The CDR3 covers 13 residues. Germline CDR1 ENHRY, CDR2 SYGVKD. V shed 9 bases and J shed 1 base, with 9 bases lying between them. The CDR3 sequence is CAMGGQNTGELFF. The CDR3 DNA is TGTGCCATGGGGGGGCAGAACACCGGGGAGCTGTTTTTT.

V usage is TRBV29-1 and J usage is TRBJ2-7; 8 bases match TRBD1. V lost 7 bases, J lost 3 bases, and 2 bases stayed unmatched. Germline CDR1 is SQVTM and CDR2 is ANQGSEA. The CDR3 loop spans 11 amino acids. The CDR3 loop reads CSATGVYEQYF. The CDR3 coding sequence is TGCAGCGCGACAGGGGTCTACGAGCAGTACTTC.

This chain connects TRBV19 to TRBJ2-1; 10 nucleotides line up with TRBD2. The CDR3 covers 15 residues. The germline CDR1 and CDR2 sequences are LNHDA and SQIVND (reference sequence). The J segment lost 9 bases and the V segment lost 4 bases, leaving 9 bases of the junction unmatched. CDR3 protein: CASSTLTSGRLEQFF. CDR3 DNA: TGTGCCAGTAGTACATTGACTAGCGGGCGACTTGAGCAGTTCTTC.

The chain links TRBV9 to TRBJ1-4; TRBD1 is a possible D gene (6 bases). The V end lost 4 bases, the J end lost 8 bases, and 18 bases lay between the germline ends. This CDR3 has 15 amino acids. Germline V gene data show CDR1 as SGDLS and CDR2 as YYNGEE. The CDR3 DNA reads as TGTGCCAGCAGCAAAGGGGGTGGGTTCGTGGAAAAACTGTTTTTT. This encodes CASSKGGGFVEKLFF.

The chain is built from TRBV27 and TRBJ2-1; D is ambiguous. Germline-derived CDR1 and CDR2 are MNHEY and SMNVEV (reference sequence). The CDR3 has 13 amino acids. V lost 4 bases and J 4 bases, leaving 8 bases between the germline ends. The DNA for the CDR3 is TGTGCCAGCAGTTCCGGACGGTACAATGAGCAGTTCTTC. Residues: CASSSGRYNEQFF.

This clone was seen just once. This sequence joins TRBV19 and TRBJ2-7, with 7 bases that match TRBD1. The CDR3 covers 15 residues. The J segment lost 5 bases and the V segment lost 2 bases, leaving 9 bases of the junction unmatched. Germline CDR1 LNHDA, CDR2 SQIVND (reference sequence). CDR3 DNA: TGTGCCAGTAGTATAAGTAGCAGGGGGAGCAACGAGCAGTACTTC. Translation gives CASSISSRGSNEQYF.

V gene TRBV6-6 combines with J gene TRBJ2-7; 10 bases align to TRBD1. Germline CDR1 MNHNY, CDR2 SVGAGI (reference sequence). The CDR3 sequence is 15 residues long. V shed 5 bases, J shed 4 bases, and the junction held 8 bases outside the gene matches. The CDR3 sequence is CASSPPDRGLYEQYF. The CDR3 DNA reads TGTGCCAGCAGTCCACCCGACAGGGGGCTTTACGAGCAGTACTTC.

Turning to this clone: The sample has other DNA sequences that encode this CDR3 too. CDR3 protein: CASSAQGGTGELFF. In DNA form, the CDR3 reads TGTGCCAGCAGCGCCCAAGGAGGCACCGGGGAGCTGTTTTTT. The chain carries TRBV9 and TRBJ2-2; D is perhaps TRBD2 (5 bases). The CDR3 consists of 14 residues. Germline V gene sequence: CDR1 SGDLS, CDR2 YYNGEE. Trimming removed 3 bases at V and 4 bases at J, with 10 bases between.